These 19 T cell receptor beta chains share one sample of origin, sequenced in a study of graft-versus-host responses after intestinal transplantation. What these receptors recognize is not known. Sequenced by immunoSEQ multiplex PCR; TCRdb stores in-frame clones only, minus some. The sample has roughly 92,000 clones; roughly nine tenths are singletons. The source material was unstimulated CD4+ T cells sorted from spleen or lymph node cells, sampled before intestinal transplant. Receptors originate from a human donor who received an intestinal transplant.

This clone has more than one count but fewer than ten. V and J are TRBV6-5 and TRBJ1-3; a possible D gene is TRBD1 (5 bases). The V gene lost 5 bases and the J gene lost 1 base, with 6 bases spanning the gap. Germline V gene data show CDR1 as MNHEY and CDR2 as SVGAGI. CDR3 length: 13 amino acids. CDR3 DNA: TGTGCCAGCAGTCGGGGGTCTGGAAACACCATATATTTT. This translates into CASSRGSGNTIYF.

This clone occurred once. The chain employs TRBV7-9 and TRBJ2-4; perhaps TRBD1 as D (6 bases). CDR1 and CDR2 (germline): SEHNR, FQNEAQ (reference sequence). This CDR3 spans 15 amino acids. The V end lost 2 bases, the J end lost 7 bases, and 15 bases lay between the germline ends. The CDR3 sequence: CASSLMWGRRNIQYF. The CDR3 nucleotides are TGTGCCAGCAGCTTAATGTGGGGGCGCCGGAACATTCAGTACTTC.

The rearrangement links TRBV15 to TRBJ2-7, with a tentative D call TRBD2 (6 bases). This CDR3 region has 14 residues. Germline V CDR1 and CDR2: LNHNV, YYDKDF (reference sequence). Trimming took 0 bases from V and 3 from J, leaving 9 bases between them. The CDR3 sequence: CATSRDGGFYEQYF. The CDR3 region has the DNA TGTGCCACCAGCAGAGATGGGGGGTTCTACGAGCAGTACTTC. The full variable domain, in which reference TRBV15 and TRBJ2-7 provide the parts outside the CDR3, is DAMVIQNPRYQVTQFGKPVTLSCSQTLNHNVMYWYQQKSSQAPKLLFHYYDKDFNNEADTPDNFQSRRPNTSFCFLDIRSPGLGDTAMYLCATSRDGGFYEQYFGPGTRLTVT.

The gene calls are TRBV6-5 and TRBJ2-3; D remains unclear. The ends were cut back, 10 bases at V and 2 bases at J, with 10 bases in the middle. The CDR3 covers 12 residues. Germline V gene lookup returns CDR1 MNHEY and CDR2 SVGAGI. The CDR3, as DNA: TGTGCCACCGTGTTTTCCACAGATACGCAGTATTTT. Amino acids: CATVFSTDTQYF.

The V and J genes are TRBV2 and TRBJ1-2; the D is unclear. This CDR3 region has 12 residues. V lost 4 bases and J 8 bases, leaving 11 bases between the germline ends. The germline V gene has CDR1 SNHLY and CDR2 FYNNEI. Written as DNA, the CDR3 is TGTGCCAGCAGTGGGGAGGCCCCAGGCTACACCTTC. This codes for CASSGEAPGYTF. Full variable domain (remainder filled in from reference TRBV2 and TRBJ1-2): EPEVTQTPSHQVTQMGQEVILRCVPISNHLYFYWYRQILGQKVEFLVSFYNNEISEKSEIFDDQFSVERPDGSNFTLKIRSTKLEDSAMYFCASSGEAPGYTFGSGTRLTVV.

The CDR3 protein is CASSQDRNYGYTF. CDR3 nucleotides: TGTGCCAGCAGCCAAGACAGAAACTATGGCTACACCTTC. The chain employs TRBV4-2 and TRBJ1-2, with unresolved D. Germline V lookup: CDR1 LGHNA, CDR2 YNFKEQ. This CDR3 spans 13 amino acids. V lost 0 bases and J 2 bases, leaving 4 bases between the germline ends.

V usage is TRBV11-2 and J usage is TRBJ2-7; 10 bases are a match to TRBD1. Losses at the gene ends were 5 bases for V and 5 bases for J; bases not matched to a gene: 12. Germline CDR1 reads SGHAT; CDR2 reads FQNNGV. The CDR3 is made up of 16 amino acids. This CDR3 is CASSRQTGGAGNEQYF. CDR3 coding DNA: TGTGCCAGCAGCAGGCAGACAGGGGGCGCAGGGAACGAGCAGTACTTC.

The table lists this clone with a few counts. The rearrangement joins TRBV2 to TRBJ1-2; possibly TRBD1 for D (5 bases). This CDR3 is 13 amino acids long. Germline V gene data show CDR1 as SNHLY and CDR2 as FYNNEI. Trimming took 6 bases from V and 1 from J, leaving 9 bases between them. The CDR3 loop reads CASSKTDNYGYTF. CDR3 sequence (DNA): TGTGCCAGCAGCAAGACAGATAACTATGGCTACACCTTC.

The V call is TRBV9, the J call TRBJ1-2, with 9 bases aligning to TRBD1. The CDR3 length is 18 residues. Germline V gene data show CDR1 as SGDLS and CDR2 as YYNGEE. The V segment lost 3 bases and the J segment 4 bases; nucleotides outside the gene matches: 16. CDR3 sequence reads: CASSGPGQGQWVRYGYTF. Here the CDR3 DNA reads TGTGCCAGCAGCGGACCGGGACAGGGACAATGGGTTCGCTATGGCTACACCTTC.

The chain is built from TRBV7-9 and TRBJ1-4; 9 bases fit TRBD1. The CDR3 covers 16 residues. Germline assignment: CDR1 SEHNR and CDR2 FQNEAQ (reference sequence). J gave up 8 bases and V 5 bases, and 12 bases lay outside the gene matches. As DNA, the CDR3 is TGTGCCAGCAGCCCGGGCGGGGACAGGGCTTCAGAAAAACTGTTTTTT. Translated: CASSPGGDRASEKLFF.

The genes are TRBV9 and TRBJ2-2, with 9 bases identical to TRBD1. V lost 3 bases, J lost 5 bases, and 5 bases stayed unmatched. Germline values: CDR1 SGDLS, CDR2 YYNGEE. The CDR3 consists of 15 residues. The CDR3 sequence is CASSAGQGLTGELFF. DNA of the CDR3: TGTGCCAGCAGCGCGGGACAGGGTTTAACCGGGGAGCTGTTTTTT. Looking up the rest from reference TRBV9 and TRBJ2-2 gives the full variable domain: DSGVTQTPKHLITATGQRVTLRCSPRSGDLSVYWYQQSLDQGLQFLIQYYNGEERAKGNILERFSAQQFPDLHSELNLSSLELGDSALYFCASSAGQGLTGELFFGEGSRLTVL.

The CDR3 here is CASSPVTGGGTEAFF. The CDR3 coding sequence is TGCGCCAGCAGCCCGGTAACAGGGGGCGGCACTGAAGCTTTCTTT. The rearrangement links TRBV5-1 to TRBJ1-1, with TRBD1 identical over 9 bases. CDR3 length: 15 amino acids. CDR1 and CDR2 from the germline V gene are SGHRS and YFSETQ. V trimming: 4 bases; J trimming: 4 bases; junction bases outside the gene matches: 8.

In nucleotides, the CDR3 is TGTGCCAGCAGCCAACCGAGGGGGGGTACGTTTTTAGACGAGCAGTACTTC. This translates into CASSQPRGGTFLDEQYF. This chain joins TRBV16 and TRBJ2-7; D perhaps matches TRBD2 (7 bases). The V gene's germline CDR1 is KGHSY and CDR2 FQNENV. The length of the CDR3 is 17 residues. The V and J ends lost 2 bases and 5 bases respectively, with 22 bases between them.

The chain combines TRBV6-1 with TRBJ1-4; a possible D gene is TRBD1 (5 bases). CDR1 is MNHNS and CDR2 is SASEGT in the germline V gene. This CDR3 spans 13 amino acids. V lost 4 bases and J lost 6, with 9 bases in between. The CDR3 loop is CASSGGGDEKLFF. The CDR3 DNA reads as TGTGCCAGCAGTGGGGGAGGGGATGAAAAACTGTTTTTT.

CDR3 DNA: TGCGCCAGCAGCTGGGGTCTAGCGCAAGAGACCCAGTACTTC. It specifies CASSWGLAQETQYF. This chain links TRBV5-1 with TRBJ2-5; possible D gene TRBD2, 6 bases. CDR1 and CDR2 (germline): SGHRS, YFSETQ. V was pared by 3 bases and J by 2 bases, with 11 bases between. The CDR3 consists of 14 residues.

The chain couples TRBV18 to TRBJ2-3, with 7 nucleotides matching TRBD2. The germline V gene encodes CDR1 KGHSH and CDR2 LQKENI. V shed 6 bases, J shed 5 bases, and the junction held 11 bases outside the gene matches. The CDR3 spans 15 residues. CDR3 amino acids: CASSSLAGVGDTQYF. The DNA of the CDR3 is TGTGCCAGCTCGTCACTCGCGGGGGTTGGAGATACGCAGTATTTT.

This clone was seen once. The chain couples TRBV7-2 to TRBJ1-2; D is unclear. The CDR3 is 13 amino acids. Trimming shortened V by 6 bases and J by 4 bases, and 12 bases separated the two germline ends. Per germline, CDR1 SGHTA and CDR2 FQGNSA. This CDR3 reads CASRTYRPYGYTF. DNA of the CDR3: TGTGCCAGCAGGACATATCGACCCTATGGCTACACCTTC.

The genes are TRBV5-4 and TRBJ1-2, with TRBD1 matching 9 bases. The CDR3 is 15 residues long. Germline assignment: CDR1 SGHNT and CDR2 YYREEE (reference sequence). V dropped 4 bases and J dropped 0; count of bases not matched to a gene: 4. The CDR3 DNA follows: TGTGCCAGCAGCGCGGGACAGGGACCTAACTATGGCTACACCTTC. Its protein is CASSAGQGPNYGYTF.

V gene TRBV5-4 combines with J gene TRBJ1-1; TRBD1 agrees at 9 bases. V shed 0 bases, J shed 5 bases, and the junction held 2 bases outside the gene matches. CDR3 length: 14 residues. Germline V gives CDR1 SGHNT, CDR2 YYREEE (reference sequence). The CDR3 region is CASSLGQGVTEAFF. The CDR3 DNA is TGTGCCAGCAGCTTGGGACAGGGGGTGACTGAAGCTTTCTTT.